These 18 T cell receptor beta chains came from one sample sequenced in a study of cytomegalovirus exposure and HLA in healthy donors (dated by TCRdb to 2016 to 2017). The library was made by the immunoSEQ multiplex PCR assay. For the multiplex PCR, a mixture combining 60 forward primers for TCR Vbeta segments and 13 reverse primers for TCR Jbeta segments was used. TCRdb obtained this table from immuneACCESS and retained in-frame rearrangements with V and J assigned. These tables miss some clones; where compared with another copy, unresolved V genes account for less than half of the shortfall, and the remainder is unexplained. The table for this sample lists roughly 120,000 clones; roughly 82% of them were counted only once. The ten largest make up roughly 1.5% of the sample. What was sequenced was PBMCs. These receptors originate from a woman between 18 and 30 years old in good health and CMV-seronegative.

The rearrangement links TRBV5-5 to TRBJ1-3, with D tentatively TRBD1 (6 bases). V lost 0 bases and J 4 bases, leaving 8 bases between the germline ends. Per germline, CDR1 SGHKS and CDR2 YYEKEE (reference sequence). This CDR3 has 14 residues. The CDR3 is CASSLGQAGNTIYF. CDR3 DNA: TGTGCCAGCAGCTTGGGACAGGCGGGAAACACCATATATTTT. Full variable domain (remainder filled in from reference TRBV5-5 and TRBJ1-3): DAGVTQSPTHLIKTRGQQVTLRCSPISGHKSVSWYQQVLGQGPQFIFQYYEKEERGRGNFPDRFSARQFPNYSSELNVNALLLGDSALYLCASSLGQAGNTIYFGEGSWLTVV.

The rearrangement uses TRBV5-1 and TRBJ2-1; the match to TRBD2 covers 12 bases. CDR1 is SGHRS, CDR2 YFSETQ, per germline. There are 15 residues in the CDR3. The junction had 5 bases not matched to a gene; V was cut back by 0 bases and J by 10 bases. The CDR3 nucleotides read TGCGCCAGCAGCTTGGTGACTAGCGGGGGACGGGAGCAGTTCTTC. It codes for CASSLVTSGGREQFF. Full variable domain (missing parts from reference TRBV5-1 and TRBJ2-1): KAGVTQTPRYLIKTRGQQVTLSCSPISGHRSVSWYQQTPGQGLQFLFEYFSETQRNKGNFPGRFSGRQFSNSRSEMNVSTLELGDSALYLCASSLVTSGGREQFFGPGTRLTVL.

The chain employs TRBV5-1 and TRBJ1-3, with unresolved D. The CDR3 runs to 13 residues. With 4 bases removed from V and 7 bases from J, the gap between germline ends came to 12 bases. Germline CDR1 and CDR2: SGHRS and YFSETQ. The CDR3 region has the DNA TGCGCCAGCAGCCCTGACCCGGGGAACACCATATATTTT. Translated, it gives CASSPDPGNTIYF.

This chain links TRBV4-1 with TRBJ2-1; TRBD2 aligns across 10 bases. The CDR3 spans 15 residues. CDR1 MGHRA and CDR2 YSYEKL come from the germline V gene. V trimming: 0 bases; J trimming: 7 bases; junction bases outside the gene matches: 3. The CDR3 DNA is TGCGCCAGCAGCCAAGAGCTAGCGGGAGTTAATGAGCAGTTCTTC. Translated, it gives CASSQELAGVNEQFF.

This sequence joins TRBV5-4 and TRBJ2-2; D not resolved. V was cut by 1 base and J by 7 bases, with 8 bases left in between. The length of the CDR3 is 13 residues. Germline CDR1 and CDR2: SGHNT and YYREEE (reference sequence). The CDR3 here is CASSLSTSGELFF. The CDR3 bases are TGTGCCAGCAGCTTGAGCACGAGCGGGGAGCTGTTTTTT.

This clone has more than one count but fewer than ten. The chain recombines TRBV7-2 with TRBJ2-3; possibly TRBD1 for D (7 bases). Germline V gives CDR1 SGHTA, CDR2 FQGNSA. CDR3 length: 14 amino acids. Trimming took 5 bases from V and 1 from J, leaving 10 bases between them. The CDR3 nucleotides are TGTGCCAGCAGCCAGGGGGGTGGCACAGATACGCAGTATTTT. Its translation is CASSQGGGTDTQYF.

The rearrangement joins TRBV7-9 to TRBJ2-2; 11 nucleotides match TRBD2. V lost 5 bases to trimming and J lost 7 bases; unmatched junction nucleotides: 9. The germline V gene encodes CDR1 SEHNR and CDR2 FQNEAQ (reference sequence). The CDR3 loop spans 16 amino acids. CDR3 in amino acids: CASSLLAGAQGGELFF. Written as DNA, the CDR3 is TGTGCCAGCAGCCTACTAGCGGGAGCGCAAGGCGGGGAGCTGTTTTTT.

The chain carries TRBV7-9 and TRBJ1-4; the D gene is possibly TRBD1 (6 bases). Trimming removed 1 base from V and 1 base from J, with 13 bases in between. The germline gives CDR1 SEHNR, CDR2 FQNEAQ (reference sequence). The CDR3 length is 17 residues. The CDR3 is CASSLVGRGLTNEKLFF. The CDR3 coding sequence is TGTGCCAGCAGCTTAGTCGGCAGGGGCCTAACTAATGAAAAACTGTTTTTT.

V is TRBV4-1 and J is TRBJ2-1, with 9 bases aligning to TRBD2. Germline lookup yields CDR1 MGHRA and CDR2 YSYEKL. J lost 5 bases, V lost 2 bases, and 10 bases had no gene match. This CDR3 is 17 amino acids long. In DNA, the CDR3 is TGCGCCAGCAGCCAACCTTGGGGCTCTAGCGGGGACAATGAGCAGTTCTTC. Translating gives CASSQPWGSSGDNEQFF.

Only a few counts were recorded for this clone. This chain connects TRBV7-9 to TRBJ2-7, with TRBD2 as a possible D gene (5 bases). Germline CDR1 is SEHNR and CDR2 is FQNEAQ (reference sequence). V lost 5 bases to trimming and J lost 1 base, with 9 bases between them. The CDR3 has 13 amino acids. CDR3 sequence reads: CASSPRTSYEQYF. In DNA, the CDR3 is TGTGCCAGCAGCCCAAGGACTTCCTACGAGCAGTACTTC.

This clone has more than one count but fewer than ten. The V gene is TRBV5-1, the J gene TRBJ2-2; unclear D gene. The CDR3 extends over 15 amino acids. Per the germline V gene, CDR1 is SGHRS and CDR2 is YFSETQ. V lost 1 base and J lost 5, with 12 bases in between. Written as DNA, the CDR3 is TGCGCCAGCAGCTTGCAGGAACCGGTAACCGGGGAGCTGTTTTTT. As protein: CASSLQEPVTGELFF.

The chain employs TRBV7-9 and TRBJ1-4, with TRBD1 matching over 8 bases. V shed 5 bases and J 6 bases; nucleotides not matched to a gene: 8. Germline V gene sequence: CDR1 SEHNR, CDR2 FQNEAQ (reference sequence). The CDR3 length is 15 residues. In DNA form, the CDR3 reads TGTGCCAGCAGCCAAACAGAGACAGGGGATGAAAAACTGTTTTTT. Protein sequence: CASSQTETGDEKLFF.

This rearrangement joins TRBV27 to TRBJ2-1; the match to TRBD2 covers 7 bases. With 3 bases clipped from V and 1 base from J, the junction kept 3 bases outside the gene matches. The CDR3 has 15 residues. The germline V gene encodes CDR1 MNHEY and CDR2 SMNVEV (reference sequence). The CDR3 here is CASSLLGRSYNEQFF. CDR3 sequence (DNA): TGTGCCAGCAGTTTGCTCGGGAGGTCCTACAATGAGCAGTTCTTC.

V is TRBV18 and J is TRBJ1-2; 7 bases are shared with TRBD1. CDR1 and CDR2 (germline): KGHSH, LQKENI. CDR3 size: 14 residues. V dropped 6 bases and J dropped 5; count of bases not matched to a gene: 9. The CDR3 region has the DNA TGTGCCAGCTCCTCAAGACAGGGAAGGTATGGCTACACCTTC. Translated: CASSSRQGRYGYTF. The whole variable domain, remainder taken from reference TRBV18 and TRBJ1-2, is NAGVMQNPRHLVRRRGQEARLRCSPMKGHSHVYWYRQLPEEGLKFMVYLQKENIIDESGMPKERFSAEFPKEGPSILRIQQVVRGDSAAYFCASSSRQGRYGYTFGSGTRLTVV.

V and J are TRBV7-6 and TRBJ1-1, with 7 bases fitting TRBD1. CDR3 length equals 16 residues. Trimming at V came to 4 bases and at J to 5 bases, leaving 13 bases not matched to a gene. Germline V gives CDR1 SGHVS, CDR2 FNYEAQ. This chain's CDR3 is CASSSRQGSTRTEAFF. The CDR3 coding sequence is TGTGCCAGCAGCTCCAGACAGGGAAGTACGAGGACTGAAGCTTTCTTT.

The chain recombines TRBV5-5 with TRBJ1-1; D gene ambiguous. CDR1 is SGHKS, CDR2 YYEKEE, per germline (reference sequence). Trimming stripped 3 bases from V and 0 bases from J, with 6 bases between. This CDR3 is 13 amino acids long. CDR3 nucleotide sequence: TGTGCCAGCAGCTCTTACATGAACACTGAAGCTTTCTTT. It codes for CASSSYMNTEAFF.

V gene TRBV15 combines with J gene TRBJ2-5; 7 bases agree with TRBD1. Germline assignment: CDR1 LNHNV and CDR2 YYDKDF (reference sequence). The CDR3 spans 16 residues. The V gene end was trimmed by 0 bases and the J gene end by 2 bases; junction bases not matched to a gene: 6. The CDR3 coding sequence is TGTGCCACCAGCAGAGAACCGACAGGGCTTCAAGAGACCCAGTACTTC. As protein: CATSREPTGLQETQYF.

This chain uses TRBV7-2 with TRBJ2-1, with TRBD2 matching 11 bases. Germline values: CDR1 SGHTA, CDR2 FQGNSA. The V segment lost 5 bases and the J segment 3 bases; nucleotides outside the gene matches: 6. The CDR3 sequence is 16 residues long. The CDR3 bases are TGTGCCAGCAGCGTTAGCGGGGGGGCATACTACAATGAGCAGTTCTTC. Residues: CASSVSGGAYYNEQFF. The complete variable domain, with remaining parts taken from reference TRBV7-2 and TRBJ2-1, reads GAGVSQSPSNKVTEKGKDVELRCDPISGHTALYWYRQSLGQGLEFLIYFQGNSAPDKSGLPSDRFSAERTGGSVSTLTIQRTQQEDSAVYLCASSVSGGAYYNEQFFGPGTRLTVL.